This T cell receptor beta chain was retrieved from a study of human T cells and chemical hapten exposure. Study summary: Patches with 0.01% DPC went on the upper back, and the tests were read at 6 days. Whole-study results and caveats: Counts of expanded TCRs at PT1 were positively correlated with patch test score. The immune response of these alopecia patients might not match healthy individuals'.

For this clonotype: Antigen specificity is unknown.

One entry per CDR3 protein results from TCRdb running MiXCR on the RACE reads. Among roughly 180,000 distinct CDR3 sequences listed, 20% to 25% were seen once. CDR3 length: 15 amino acids. J was trimmed by 4 bases and V by 6 bases; bases with no gene match: 9. Time point reported: patch test 1, 2 weeks after DPC sensitization. As for treatment: therapeutic diphenylcyclopropenone sensitization with weekly scalp DPC. Here the sequenced sample was whole blood, taken in connection with sensitization to the hapten diphenylcyclopropenone (DPC). This TCR was recovered from a woman in her forties or fifties with alopecia areata. Some clones in this sample may be carry-over from other donors' samples. This chain connects TRBV12-3 or TRBV12-4 to TRBJ1-5; 7 bases align to TRBD1. CDR3 loop: CASSRPGQRNQPQHF. In nucleotides, the CDR3 is TGTGCCAGCAGCCGGCCGGGACAGAGGAATCAGCCCCAGCATTTT.